This T cell receptor beta chain comes out of a study of blood T cells in healthy people across ages. Overall study findings and caveats: Long-lived and aged donors differed, with more naive CD4+ cells and higher diversity in the long-lived. TCR beta diversity per million T cells fell roughly linearly with age.

This clonotype was seen a single time. The antigen is unknown. At one end, the junction sequence differs from germline, possibly due to a read error. Germline CDR1 and CDR2: SGHRS and YFSETQ. This CDR3 has 15 residues. Together with a sample-barcoded 5' primer, a J-beta primer mix was included in a second PCR lasting roughly 6 to 12 cycles. Template switching added a 12-random-nucleotide identifier to every cDNA molecule. TCRdb re-called the 5' RACE reads through MiXCR, storing one row per CDR3 protein. This table holds around 800,000 distinct CDR3 sequences, about 53% found once. The rearrangement links TRBV5-1 to TRBJ2-5, with no clear D. The specimen sequenced was blood. This receptor was obtained from an older man in good health. CDR3 in DNA: TGCACCAGCAGCTTGAGTGGTAGCAGGTGGGAGACCCAGTACTTC. It codes for CTSSLSGSRWETQYF.